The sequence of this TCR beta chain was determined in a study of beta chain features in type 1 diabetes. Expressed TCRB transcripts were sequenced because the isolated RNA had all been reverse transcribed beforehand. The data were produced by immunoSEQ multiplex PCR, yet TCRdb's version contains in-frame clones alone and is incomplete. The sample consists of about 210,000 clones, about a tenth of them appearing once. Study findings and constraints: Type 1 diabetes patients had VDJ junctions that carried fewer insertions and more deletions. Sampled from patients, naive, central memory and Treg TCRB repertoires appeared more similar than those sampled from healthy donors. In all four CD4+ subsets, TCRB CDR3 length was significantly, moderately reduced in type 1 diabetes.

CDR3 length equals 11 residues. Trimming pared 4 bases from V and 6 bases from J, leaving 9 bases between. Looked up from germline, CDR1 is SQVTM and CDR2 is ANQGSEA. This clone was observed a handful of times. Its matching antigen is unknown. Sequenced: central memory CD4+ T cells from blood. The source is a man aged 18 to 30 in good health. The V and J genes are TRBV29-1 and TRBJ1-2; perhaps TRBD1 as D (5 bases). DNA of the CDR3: TGCAGCGTTGGGGGGAGCGATGGCTACACCTTC. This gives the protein CSVGGSDGYTF. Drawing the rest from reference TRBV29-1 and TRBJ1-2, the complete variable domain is SAVISQKPSRDICQRGTSLTIQCQVDSQVTMMFWYRQQPGQSLTLIATANQGSEATYESGFVIDKFPISRPNLTFSTLTVSNMSPEDSSIYLCSVGGSDGYTFGSGTRLTVV.